Sequencing of this T cell receptor (beta chain) was carried out in a study of cytomegalovirus exposure and HLA in healthy donors (dated by TCRdb to the late 2010s). Some background on the complete study: An earlier analysis of 587 of the donors reported approximately 300 Gb of sequence data and roughly 100 million unique TCR beta sequences from roughly 180 million T cells. Roughly 300 gigabases of sequencing data and 70 million to 95 million unique TCR sequences made up an early release that covered several hundred HLA-typed donors. Among the 398 genotyped donors, approximately 77% belonged to the genetic ancestry cluster associated with self-reported Caucasian donors. The study aimed to test whether cataloging public T cell receptors could reveal signatures of past pathogen exposure. The study used immunosequencing to profile the T cell repertoires of several hundred subjects and linked those repertoires to cytomegalovirus serostatus. Besides the first cohort of under 700 subjects, a separate validation cohort made up of roughly 120 different subjects was used. To predict cytomegalovirus infection status, the study brought together high-throughput TCR immunosequencing, statistical association of individual TCRs with disease status, and machine learning. A later analysis re-examined previously published TCR beta repertoires from 600 to 700 donors and added high-resolution HLA genotyping to investigate patterns of TCR occurrence. In the later analysis, no new phenotypic data were used to find candidate immune exposures; instead, reliance was placed on TCR beta sequences and their occurrence across donors. To decide whether each TCR beta V gene segment behaved as functional or pseudogenic, an earlier analysis of some 600 of the donors relied on high-throughput TCR beta sequencing. Donor age, sex, ethnicity and CMV serostatus were compiled alongside the repertoire data. In a later genetic analysis, genome-wide SNP genotypes for about three fifths of the roughly 670 donors were used, and that subset was treated as a discovery cohort. Every repertoire in the discovery cohort had been generated on one and the same sequencing platform. Class I and class II HLA loci were covered by the typing at four-digit resolution. Typing coverage varied by locus: roughly 620-630 donors for A, B, C, DRB1 and DQB1; more than 500 for DQA1; more than 600 for DPA1; roughly 470 for DPB1. A few DR-DQ haplotypes were handled as single units for association and clustering because linkage in the cohort was strong. Across roughly 420 genotyped donors of the cohort, an average of approximately 240,000 unique TCR beta nucleotide sequences per donor were sequenced, and approximately 17% of those sequences were non-productive. Here is what the overall study found, with its caveats: CMV serostatus was the only immune exposure information available for the cohort. Presence/absence analyses assumed roughly uniform sequencing depth across donors, an assumption that may not hold. A total of fewer than 200 TCR beta chains were listed by the study as associated with cytomegalovirus. The cohort was sequenced for TCR beta chains only, and without alpha or paired-chain data the features that could be detected were limited. In a later analysis, TCR association rates were found to vary across HLA loci, with the most associated TCRs seen for DRB1 alleles and the fewest for HLA-C alleles. A cluster of highly shared sequence variants was judged likely to be a technical artifact of the sequencing pipeline. A later analysis reported that several top co-occurrence clusters appeared linked to parvovirus B19, influenza, CMV and Epstein-Barr virus. It was suggested by the authors that the approach could potentially be generalized to other disease states and immunological phenotypes. When HLA alleles, especially DR and DQ, strongly co-occurred, TCR associations were difficult to assign to individual alleles. The classifier was reported to diagnose cytomegalovirus status with high specificity and sensitivity in both the original cohort and the validation cohort. A further reported finding was that TCR beta sequences accurately predicted the HLA-A and HLA-B alleles for most subjects in the first cohort. According to a later analysis, most CMV-associated TCR beta chains appeared to be HLA-restricted, and the HLA associations seemed to be driven largely by CMV exposure. Because some donors lacked HLA typing at each locus, the association tests relied only on the typed subset. A later analysis found that HLA-associated TCR beta chains were more clonally expanded and had lower generation probabilities than equally common non-associated chains. In an earlier analysis of 587 of the donors, most TCR beta V segments appeared in productive rearrangements about 90% or about 30% of the time, broadly matching IMGT annotations. Correlated functional status among segregating V segments might be attributable to linkage disequilibrium, but an unknown experimental factor could not be ruled out. In vitro tests confirmed that a few of the cytomegalovirus-associated TCR beta chains recognize cytomegalovirus antigens. In a later analysis, over 15,000 TCR beta sequences were associated with specific HLA alleles at a false discovery rate of 0.05. Because counts were too low, roughly 16 rarely observed V segments, including chromosome 9 orphons, were excluded from the earlier analysis of around 640 of the donors. In a later genetic analysis, a missense DCLRE1C variant was associated with V-gene and J-gene trimming of TCR beta chains, and the association was replicated in an independent cohort. While some public TCRs were present in many individuals, most TCR sequences turned up only very rarely across donors. Because the 87-base-pair reads could not distinguish some IMGT-functional V segments, including TRBV6-2 and TRBV6-3, those segments were excluded. According to a later genetic analysis, donors in an Asian-associated ancestry cluster had fewer N-insertions in productive TCRs than the roughly 700-donor mean.

The library was made by the immunoSEQ multiplex PCR assay. A mixture of 60 forward primers for TCR Vbeta segments and 13 reverse primers for TCR Jbeta segments was used in the multiplex PCR. The CDR3 region of rearranged TCR beta genes was amplified from genomic DNA with a multiplex PCR assay. Amplified TCR beta libraries were sequenced as 87-base-pair reads on the Illumina HiSeq System. The authors processed their data as follows. In a later analysis, 70 million to 95 million unique TCR beta chains were counted across the approximately 620 repertoires, and approximately 11 million of these chains were shared by at least two donors. Raw reads were error-corrected and collapsed into unique sequences by a nearest-neighbor algorithm in which closely related sequences were merged to remove PCR and sequencing errors. CDR3 sequences were aligned to IMGT reference sequences to assign V, D and J gene segments. For a sequence to be retained, a match of at least six nucleotides was required to both a V gene segment and a J gene segment. Rearrangements were classified as productive when the CDR3 lacked stop codons and remained in frame with V and J, and all other rearrangements were classified as non-productive. Following IMGT convention, CDR3 was defined as the stretch from the second conserved V-encoded cysteine to the conserved J-encoded phenylalanine. Sequences without an unambiguous match to a single V gene segment were excluded from the earlier analysis of about 630 of the donors. In an earlier analysis of 587 of the donors, a V segment was called functional when productive rearrangements were above 56.7%, and segregating when the standard deviation between donors exceeded 5%. To diagnose cytomegalovirus status from the catalog of TCR beta chain sequences, a statistical classification framework was built. A later analysis assigned V and J genes by comparing TCR nucleotide sequences with IMGT/GENE-DB human TR gene sequences. A later analysis assigned CDR3 sequences and most-parsimonious VDJ recombination scenarios with the TCRdist pipeline. A later analysis defined each TCR beta chain by its CDR3 amino acid sequence plus V-gene family, and excluded reads lacking a unique V-gene family. A later analysis removed 592 highly shared, low-generation-probability nucleotide sequences to deal with suspected cross-contamination and a sequencing artifact. In a later analysis, a clonal expansion index for each public chain was calculated from normalized within-repertoire ranks of inferred template counts. In a later analysis, generation probabilities were computed with a VDJ recombination model fitted to out-of-frame rearrangements, and the resulting probabilities were checked against IGoR. Hypergeometric tests were used in a later analysis to score TCR-TCR, TCR-HLA and TCR-CMV co-occurrence, with a repertoire-size bias correction applied to the TCR pairs. To estimate false discovery rates, a later analysis permuted the HLA or CMV assignments 20 times. In a later analysis, co-occurring TCRs were grouped using DBSCAN, and TCRdist sequence similarity was added for clustering within HLA-allele-positive subsets. Co-occurrence clustering excluded repertoires with fewer than 30,000 or more than 120,000 public chains, plus five with anomalous nucleotide sharing. Not all clones reach the TCRdb copy of this immuneACCESS table, which keeps in-frame sequences only. Checked studies attribute under half of the gap to unresolved V genes and leave the rest unexplained. That table is the source of V, J and clone size, and D and trimming were worked out from the DNA. The sample table lists approximately 170,000 clones, roughly 85% of them with a count of one. The top ten hold approximately 1.5% of the sample.

A remark on this clone: Its binding antigen is unknown. Base-call qualities are not available, and no considerably larger clone is one nucleotide away.

V is clipped by 4 bases and J by 3 bases, and the sequence between their germline boundaries is 12 bases long. Reading the germline V gene (reference sequence) gives CDR1 LNHDA and CDR2 SQIVND. The CDR3 holds 14 amino acids from the cysteine to the phenylalanine. Only the CDR3 DNA stays, 42 bases, in frame from base 1. The cohort consisted of 670 or so healthy bone marrow donors. Cohort members were all nominally healthy when sampled, although unrecorded immune exposures were likely present. The donor was CMV seronegative and was included in the group of 352 seronegative cohort members. A peripheral blood sample was collected from each donor, and TCR beta sequencing was performed on peripheral blood mononuclear cells. Genomic DNA extraction from the blood cell samples was performed with the Qiagen DNeasy Blood Extraction Kit.

This TCR was recovered from a male donor in good health and CMV-seronegative. Sequenced material: PBMCs. Recombination joined TRBV19 with TRBJ1-2; a weak D assignment points to TRBD1 (6 bases agree). The encoded CDR3 is CASSKQGLYYGYTF. Read as DNA, the sequence is TGTGCCAGTAGTAAACAGGGTTTGTACTATGGCTACACCTTC.